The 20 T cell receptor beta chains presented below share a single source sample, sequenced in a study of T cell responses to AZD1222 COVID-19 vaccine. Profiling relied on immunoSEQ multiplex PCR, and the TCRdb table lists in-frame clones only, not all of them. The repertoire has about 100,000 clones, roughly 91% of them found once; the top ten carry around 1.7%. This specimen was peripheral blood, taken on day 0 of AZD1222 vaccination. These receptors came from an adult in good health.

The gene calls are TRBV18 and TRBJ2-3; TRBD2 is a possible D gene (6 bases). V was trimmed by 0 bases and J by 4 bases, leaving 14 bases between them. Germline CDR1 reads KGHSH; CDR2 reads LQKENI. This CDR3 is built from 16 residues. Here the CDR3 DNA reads TGTGCCAGCTCACCACCTGGTAGCGGAGGGGCAGATACGCAGTATTTT. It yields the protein CASSPPGSGGADTQYF.

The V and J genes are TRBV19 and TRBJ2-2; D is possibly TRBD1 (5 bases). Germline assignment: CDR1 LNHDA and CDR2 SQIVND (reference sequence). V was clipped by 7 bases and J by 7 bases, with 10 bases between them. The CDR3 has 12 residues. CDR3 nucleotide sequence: TGTGCCAGTACAGGGCCCTACGGGGAGCTGTTTTTT. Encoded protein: CASTGPYGELFF.

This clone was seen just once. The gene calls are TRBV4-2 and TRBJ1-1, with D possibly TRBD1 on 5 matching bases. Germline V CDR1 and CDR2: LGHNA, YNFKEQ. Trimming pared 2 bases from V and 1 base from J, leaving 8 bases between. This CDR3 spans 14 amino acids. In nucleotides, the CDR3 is TGTGCCAGCAGCCAAACGACAGAGAACACTGAAGCTTTCTTT. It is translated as CASSQTTENTEAFF.

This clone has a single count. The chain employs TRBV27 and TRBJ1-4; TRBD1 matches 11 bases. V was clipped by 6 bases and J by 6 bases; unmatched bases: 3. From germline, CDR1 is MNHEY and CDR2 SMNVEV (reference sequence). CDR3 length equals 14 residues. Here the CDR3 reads CASRRTGGHEKLFF. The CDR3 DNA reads TGTGCCAGCAGAAGGACAGGGGGCCATGAAAAACTGTTTTTT. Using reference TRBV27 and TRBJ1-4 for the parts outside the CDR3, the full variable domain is EAQVTQNPRYLITVTGKKLTVTCSQNMNHEYMSWYRQDPGLGLRQIYYSMNVEVTDKGDVPEGYKVSRKEKRNFPLILESPSPNQTSLYFCASRRTGGHEKLFFGSGTQLSVL.

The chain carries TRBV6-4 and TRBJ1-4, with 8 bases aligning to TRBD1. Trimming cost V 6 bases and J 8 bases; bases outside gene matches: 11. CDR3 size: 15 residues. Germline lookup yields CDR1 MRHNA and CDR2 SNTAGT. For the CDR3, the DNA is TGTGCCAGCAGCAGCACCGGGACAGGTGGCGAAAAACTGTTTTTT. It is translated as CASSSTGTGGEKLFF.

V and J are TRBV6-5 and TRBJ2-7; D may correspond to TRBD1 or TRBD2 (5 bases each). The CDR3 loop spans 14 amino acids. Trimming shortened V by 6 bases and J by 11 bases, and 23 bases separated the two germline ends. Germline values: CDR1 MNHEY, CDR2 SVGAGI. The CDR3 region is CASRSGAGWLIEYF. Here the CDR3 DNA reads TGTGCCAGCAGAAGCGGTGCAGGGTGGTTGATCGAGTACTTC.

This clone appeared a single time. The CDR3 loop reads CASSTGTSGAQETQYF. CDR3 DNA: TGTGCCAGCAGTACCGGGACTAGCGGGGCACAAGAGACCCAGTACTTC. This chain connects TRBV27 to TRBJ2-5, with 13 nucleotides matching TRBD2. J lost 2 bases, V lost 5 bases, and 5 bases had no gene match. The germline V gene has CDR1 MNHEY and CDR2 SMNVEV (reference sequence). CDR3 size: 16 residues.

CDR3 sequence: CASSQEGRVASWDGYTF. CDR3 DNA sequence: TGTGCCAGCAGCCAAGAAGGCAGGGTGGCGAGTTGGGATGGCTACACCTTC. V is TRBV14 and J is TRBJ1-2; possible D gene TRBD1, 5 bases. The CDR3 covers 17 residues. Trimming removed 0 bases at V and 6 bases at J, with 20 bases between. Germline V gene sequence: CDR1 SGHDN, CDR2 FVKESK.

The CDR3 region has the DNA TGTGCCAGCAGCCCTGGGGGTTCTAGCGGGAGGGGTGAGCAGTTCTTC. Protein sequence: CASSPGGSSGRGEQFF. The chain recombines TRBV7-2 with TRBJ2-1; 12 bases agree with TRBD2. The CDR3 loop spans 16 amino acids. J was trimmed by 9 bases and V by 5 bases; bases with no gene match: 11. CDR1 and CDR2 from the germline V gene are SGHTA and FQGNSA. Based on the CDR3 plus reference TRBV7-2 and TRBJ2-1, the full variable domain is GAGVSQSPSNKVTEKGKDVELRCDPISGHTALYWYRQSLGQGLEFLIYFQGNSAPDKSGLPSDRFSAERTGGSVSTLTIQRTQQEDSAVYLCASSPGGSSGRGEQFFGPGTRLTVL.

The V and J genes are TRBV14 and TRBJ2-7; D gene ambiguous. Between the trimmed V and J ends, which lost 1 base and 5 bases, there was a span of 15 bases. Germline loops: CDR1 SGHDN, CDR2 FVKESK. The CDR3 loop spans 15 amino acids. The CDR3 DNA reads TGTGCCAGCAGCCAAGTCGTGGCAGCCTCTGACGAGCAGTACTTC. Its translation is CASSQVVAASDEQYF.

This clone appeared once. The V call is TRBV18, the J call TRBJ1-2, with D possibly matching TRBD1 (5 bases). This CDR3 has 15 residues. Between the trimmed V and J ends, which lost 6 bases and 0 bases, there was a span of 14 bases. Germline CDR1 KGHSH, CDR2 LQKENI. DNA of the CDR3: TGTGCCAGCTCTACAAGCGGGGGTACTAACTATGGCTACACCTTC. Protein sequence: CASSTSGGTNYGYTF.

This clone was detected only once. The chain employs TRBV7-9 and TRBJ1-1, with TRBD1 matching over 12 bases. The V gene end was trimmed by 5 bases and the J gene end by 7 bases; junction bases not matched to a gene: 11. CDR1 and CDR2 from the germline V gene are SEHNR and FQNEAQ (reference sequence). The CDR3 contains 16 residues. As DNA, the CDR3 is TGTGCCAGCAGCGTCTCCGGGACAGGGGGCCCGGGTGAAGCTTTCTTT. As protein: CASSVSGTGGPGEAFF.

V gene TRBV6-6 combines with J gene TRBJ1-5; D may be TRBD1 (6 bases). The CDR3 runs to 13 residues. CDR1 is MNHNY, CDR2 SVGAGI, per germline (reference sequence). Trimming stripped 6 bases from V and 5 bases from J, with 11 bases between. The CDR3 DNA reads TGTGCCAGCAGCCCACAGGGTGATCAGCCCCAGCATTTT. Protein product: CASSPQGDQPQHF.

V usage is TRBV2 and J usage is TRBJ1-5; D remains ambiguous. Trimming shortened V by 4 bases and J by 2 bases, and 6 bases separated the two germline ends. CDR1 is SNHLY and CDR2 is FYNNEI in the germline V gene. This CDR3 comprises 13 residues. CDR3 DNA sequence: TGTGCCAGCAGTGTAACAGGCAATCAGCCCCAGCATTTT. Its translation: CASSVTGNQPQHF. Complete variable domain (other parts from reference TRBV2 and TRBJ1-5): EPEVTQTPSHQVTQMGQEVILRCVPISNHLYFYWYRQILGQKVEFLVSFYNNEISEKSEIFDDQFSVERPDGSNFTLKIRSTKLEDSAMYFCASSVTGNQPQHFGDGTRLSIL.

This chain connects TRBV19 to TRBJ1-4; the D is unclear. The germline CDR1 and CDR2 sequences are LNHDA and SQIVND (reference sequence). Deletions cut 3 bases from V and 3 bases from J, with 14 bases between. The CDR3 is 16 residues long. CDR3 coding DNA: TGTGCCAGTAGTATTATTGCTCGGCAATCTAATGAAAAACTGTTTTTT. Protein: CASSIIARQSNEKLFF.

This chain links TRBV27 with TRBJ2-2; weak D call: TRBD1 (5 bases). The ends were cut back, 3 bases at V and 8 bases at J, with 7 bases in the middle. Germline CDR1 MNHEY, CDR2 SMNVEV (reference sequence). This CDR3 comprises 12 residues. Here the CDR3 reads CASSFQGGELFF. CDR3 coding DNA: TGTGCCAGCAGTTTCCAGGGAGGGGAGCTGTTTTTT.

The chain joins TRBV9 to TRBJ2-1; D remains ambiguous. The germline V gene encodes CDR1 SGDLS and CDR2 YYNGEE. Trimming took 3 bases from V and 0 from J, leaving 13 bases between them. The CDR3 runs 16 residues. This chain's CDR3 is CASSAGLSPSYNEQFF. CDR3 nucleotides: TGTGCCAGCAGCGCCGGTCTGTCGCCCTCCTACAATGAGCAGTTCTTC.

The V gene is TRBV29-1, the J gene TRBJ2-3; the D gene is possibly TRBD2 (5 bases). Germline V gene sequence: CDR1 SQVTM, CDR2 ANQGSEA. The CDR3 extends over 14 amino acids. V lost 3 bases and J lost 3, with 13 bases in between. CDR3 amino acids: CSVDGADGTDTQYF. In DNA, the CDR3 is TGCAGCGTTGACGGAGCGGATGGAACAGATACGCAGTATTTT.

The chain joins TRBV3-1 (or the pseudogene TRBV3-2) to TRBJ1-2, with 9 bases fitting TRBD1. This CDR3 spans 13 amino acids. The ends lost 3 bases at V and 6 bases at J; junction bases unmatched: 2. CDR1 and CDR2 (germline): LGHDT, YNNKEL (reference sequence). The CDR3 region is CASSHTGGDGYTF. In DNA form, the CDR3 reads TGTGCCAGCAGCCACACAGGGGGCGATGGCTACACCTTC.

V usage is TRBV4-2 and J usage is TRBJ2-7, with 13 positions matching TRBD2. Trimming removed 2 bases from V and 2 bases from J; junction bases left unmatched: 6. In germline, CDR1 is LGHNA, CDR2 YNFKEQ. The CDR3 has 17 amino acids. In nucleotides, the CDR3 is TGTGCCAGCAGCCAACATCAGACTAGCGGGGGGACCTACGAGCAGTACTTC. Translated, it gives CASSQHQTSGGTYEQYF.